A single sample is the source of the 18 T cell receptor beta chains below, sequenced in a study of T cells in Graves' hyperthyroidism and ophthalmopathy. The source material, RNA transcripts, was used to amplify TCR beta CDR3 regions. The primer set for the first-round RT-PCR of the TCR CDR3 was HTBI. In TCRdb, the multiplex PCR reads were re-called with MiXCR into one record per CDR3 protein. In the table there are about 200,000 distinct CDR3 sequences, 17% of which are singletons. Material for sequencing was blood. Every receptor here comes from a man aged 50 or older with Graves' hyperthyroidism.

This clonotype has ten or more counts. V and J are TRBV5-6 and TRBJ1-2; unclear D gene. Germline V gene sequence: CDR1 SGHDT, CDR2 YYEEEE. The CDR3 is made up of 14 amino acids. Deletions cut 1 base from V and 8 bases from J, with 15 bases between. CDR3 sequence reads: CASSLTDGPGGYTF. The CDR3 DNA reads TGTGCCAGCAGCTTGACCGACGGGCCGGGGGGCTACACCTTC.

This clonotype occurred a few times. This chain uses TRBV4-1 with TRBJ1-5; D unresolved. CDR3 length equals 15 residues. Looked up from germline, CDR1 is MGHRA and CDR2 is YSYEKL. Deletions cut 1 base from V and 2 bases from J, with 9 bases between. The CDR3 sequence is CASSQGIRGNQPQHF. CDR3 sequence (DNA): TGCGCCAGCAGCCAAGGAATAAGGGGCAATCAGCCCCAGCATTTT.

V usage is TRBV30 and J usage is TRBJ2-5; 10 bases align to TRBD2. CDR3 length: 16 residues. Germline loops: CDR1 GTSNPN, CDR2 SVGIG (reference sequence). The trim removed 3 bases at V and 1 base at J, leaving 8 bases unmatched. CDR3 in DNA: TGTGCCTGGAGCGAATGGACTAGCGGCTTCCAAGAGACCCAGTACTTC. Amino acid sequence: CAWSEWTSGFQETQYF.

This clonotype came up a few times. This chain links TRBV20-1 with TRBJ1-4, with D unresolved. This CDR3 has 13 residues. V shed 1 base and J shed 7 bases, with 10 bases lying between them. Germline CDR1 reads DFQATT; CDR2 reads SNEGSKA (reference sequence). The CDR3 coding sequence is TGCAGTGCTAGAGGAAGAGTGGGTGAAAAACTGTTTTTT. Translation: CSARGRVGEKLFF.

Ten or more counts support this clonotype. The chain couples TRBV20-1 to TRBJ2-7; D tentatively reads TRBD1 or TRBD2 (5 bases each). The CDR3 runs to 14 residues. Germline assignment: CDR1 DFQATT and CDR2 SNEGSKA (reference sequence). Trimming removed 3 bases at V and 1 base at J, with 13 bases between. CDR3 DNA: TGCAGTGCTAGGATGGGACGGTCATCCTACGAGCAGTACTTC. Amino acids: CSARMGRSSYEQYF.

In DNA, the CDR3 is TGTGCCAGCAGTTACTCTAAACAGTCGGGGGGACTGTTTTTT. Encoded protein: CASSYSKQSGGLFF. The genes are TRBV6-9 and TRBJ2-2; 7 positions match TRBD2. Looked up from germline, CDR1 is MNHGY and CDR2 is SVAAGI. The V and J ends lost 3 bases and 14 bases, in that order; junction bases with no gene match: 12. The CDR3 spans 14 residues.

The CDR3 DNA reads as TGTGCCAGCAGTTTAAGTCCAGGGGGAAATTCACCCCTCCACTTT. It encodes CASSLSPGGNSPLHF. The chain employs TRBV28 and TRBJ1-6, with 7 bases fitting TRBD1. V gave up 2 bases and J gave up 7 bases; unmatched junction bases: 5. The CDR3 has 15 amino acids. Germline CDR1 MDHEN, CDR2 SYDVKM.

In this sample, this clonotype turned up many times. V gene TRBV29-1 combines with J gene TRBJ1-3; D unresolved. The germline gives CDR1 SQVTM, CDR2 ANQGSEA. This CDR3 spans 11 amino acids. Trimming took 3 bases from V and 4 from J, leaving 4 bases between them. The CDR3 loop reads CSVDSGNTIYF. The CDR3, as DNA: TGCAGCGTTGACTCAGGAAACACCATATATTTT.

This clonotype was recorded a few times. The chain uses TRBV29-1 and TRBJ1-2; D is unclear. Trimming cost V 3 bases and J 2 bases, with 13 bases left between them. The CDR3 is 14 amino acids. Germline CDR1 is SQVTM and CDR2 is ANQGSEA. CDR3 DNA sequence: TGCAGCGTTGAGGTCGGGGTAACGAACTATGGCTACACCTTC. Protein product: CSVEVGVTNYGYTF.

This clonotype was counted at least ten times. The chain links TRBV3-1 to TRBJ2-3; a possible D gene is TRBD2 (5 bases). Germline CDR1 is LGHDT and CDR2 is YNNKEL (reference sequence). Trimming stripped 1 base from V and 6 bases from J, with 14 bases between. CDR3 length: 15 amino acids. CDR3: CASSQGTSSYDTQYF. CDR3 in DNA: TGTGCCAGCAGCCAAGGAACTAGTTCATACGATACGCAGTATTTT.

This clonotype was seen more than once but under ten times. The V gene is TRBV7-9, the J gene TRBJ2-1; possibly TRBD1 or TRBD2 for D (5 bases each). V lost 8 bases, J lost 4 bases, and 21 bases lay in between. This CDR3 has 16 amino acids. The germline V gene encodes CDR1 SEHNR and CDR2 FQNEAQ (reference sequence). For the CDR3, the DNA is TGTGCCAGCTCCCGGGCTGGGGGAGTGAAATACAATGAGCAGTTCTTC. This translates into CASSRAGGVKYNEQFF.

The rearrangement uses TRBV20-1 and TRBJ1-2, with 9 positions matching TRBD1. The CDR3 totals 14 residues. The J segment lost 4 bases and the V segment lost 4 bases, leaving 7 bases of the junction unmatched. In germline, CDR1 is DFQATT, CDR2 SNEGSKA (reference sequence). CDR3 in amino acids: CSANPATGGYGYTF. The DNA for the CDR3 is TGCAGTGCTAACCCCGCGACAGGGGGCTATGGCTACACCTTC.

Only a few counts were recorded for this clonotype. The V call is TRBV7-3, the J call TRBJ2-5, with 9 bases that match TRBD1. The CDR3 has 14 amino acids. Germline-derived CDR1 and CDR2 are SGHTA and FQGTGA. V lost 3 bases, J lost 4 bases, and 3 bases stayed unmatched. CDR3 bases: TGTGCCAGCAGCTTCACAGGGGGCAGAGAGACCCAGTACTTC. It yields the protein CASSFTGGRETQYF.

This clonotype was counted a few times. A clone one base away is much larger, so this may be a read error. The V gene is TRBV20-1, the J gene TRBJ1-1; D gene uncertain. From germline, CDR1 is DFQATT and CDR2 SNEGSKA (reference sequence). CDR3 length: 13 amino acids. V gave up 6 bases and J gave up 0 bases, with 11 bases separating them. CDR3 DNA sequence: TGCAGTGCCACATGGTGGCTGAACACTGAAGCTTTCTTT. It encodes CSATWWLNTEAFF.

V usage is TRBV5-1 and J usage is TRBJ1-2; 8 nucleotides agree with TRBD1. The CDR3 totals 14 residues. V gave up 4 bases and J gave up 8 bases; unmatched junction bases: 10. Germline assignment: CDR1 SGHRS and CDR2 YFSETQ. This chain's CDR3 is CASSAQGVGGGYTF. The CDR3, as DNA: TGCGCCAGCAGCGCACAGGGGGTCGGAGGAGGCTACACCTTC.

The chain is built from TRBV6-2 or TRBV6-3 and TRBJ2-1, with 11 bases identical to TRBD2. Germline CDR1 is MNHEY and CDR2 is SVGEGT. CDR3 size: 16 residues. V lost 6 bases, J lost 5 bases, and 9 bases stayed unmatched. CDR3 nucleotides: TGTGCCAGCAGCAACCCCAGACTAGCGGGAAACAATGAGCAGTTCTTC. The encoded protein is CASSNPRLAGNNEQFF.

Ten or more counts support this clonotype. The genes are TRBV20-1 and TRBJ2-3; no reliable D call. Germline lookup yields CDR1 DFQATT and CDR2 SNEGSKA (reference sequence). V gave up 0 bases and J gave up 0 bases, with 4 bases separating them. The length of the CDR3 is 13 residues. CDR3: CSARDTSTDTQYF. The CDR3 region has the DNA TGCAGTGCTAGAGATACAAGCACAGATACGCAGTATTTT.

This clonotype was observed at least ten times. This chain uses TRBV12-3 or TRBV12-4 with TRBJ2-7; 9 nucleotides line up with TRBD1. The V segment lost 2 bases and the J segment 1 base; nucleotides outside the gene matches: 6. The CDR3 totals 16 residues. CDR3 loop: CASSLITGGLSYEQYF. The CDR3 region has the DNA TGTGCCAGCAGTTTAATTACAGGGGGCTTATCCTACGAGCAGTACTTC.